These 6 T cell receptor beta chains were all obtained from the same sample, sequenced in a study of blood T cell repertoires in COVID-19. Some clones are missing from TCRdb's copy, which holds only in-frame ones; the method was immunoSEQ multiplex PCR. The sample records fewer than 70,000 clones, around 85% being singletons. Material for sequencing was peripheral blood. Receptors originate from an older woman with acute or convalescent COVID-19.

The chain joins TRBV30 to TRBJ1-5; the D gene is possibly TRBD1 (5 bases). The V gene lost 0 bases and the J gene lost 5 bases, with 11 bases spanning the gap. CDR1 and CDR2 from the germline V gene are GTSNPN and SVGIG (reference sequence). The CDR3 contains 14 residues. The CDR3 sequence is CAWSVTQADQPQHF. CDR3 bases: TGTGCCTGGAGTGTGACACAGGCCGATCAGCCCCAGCATTTT. Full variable domain (remainder filled in from reference TRBV30 and TRBJ1-5): SQTIHQWPATLVQPVGSPLSLECTVEGTSNPNLYWYRQAAGRGLQLLFYSVGIGQISSEVPQNLSASRPQDRQFILSSKKLLLSDSGFYLCAWSVTQADQPQHFGDGTRLSIL.

V and J are TRBV18 and TRBJ1-3; no firm D call. The CDR3 extends over 17 amino acids. V was cut by 3 bases and J by 4 bases, with 19 bases left in between. Germline V gives CDR1 KGHSH, CDR2 LQKENI. CDR3 DNA: TGTGCCAGCTCACCGGTTTTTCAGGTCACACGAGGAAACACCATATATTTT. Protein sequence: CASSPVFQVTRGNTIYF.

The chain joins TRBV18 to TRBJ1-1, with D perhaps matching TRBD1 (5 bases). The CDR3 loop spans 14 amino acids. V gave up 2 bases and J gave up 2 bases, with 9 bases separating them. Germline CDR1 reads KGHSH; CDR2 reads LQKENI. DNA for the CDR3: TGTGCCAGCTCACCAGGGAGGGGTAACACTGAAGCTTTCTTT. This gives the protein CASSPGRGNTEAFF.

This sequence joins TRBV7-3 and TRBJ2-1, with 10 bases lining up with TRBD1. The germline V gene has CDR1 SGHTA and CDR2 FQGTGA. The trim removed 2 bases at V and 2 bases at J, leaving 6 bases unmatched. The CDR3 covers 17 residues. The CDR3 region is CASSLSSGTGAYNEQFF. As DNA, the CDR3 is TGTGCCAGCAGCTTATCGTCCGGGACAGGGGCCTACAATGAGCAGTTCTTC. Drawing the rest from reference TRBV7-3 and TRBJ2-1, the complete variable domain is GAGVSQTPSNKVTEKGKYVELRCDPISGHTALYWYRQSLGQGPEFLIYFQGTGAADDSGLPNDRFFAVRPEGSVSTLKIQRTERGDSAVYLCASSLSSGTGAYNEQFFGPGTRLTVL.

This chain links TRBV24-1 with TRBJ1-3; the match to TRBD1 covers 7 bases. Germline V gene data show CDR1 as KGHDR and CDR2 as SFDVKD. Trimming removed 3 bases from V and 0 bases from J; junction bases left unmatched: 4. The length of the CDR3 is 16 residues. The CDR3 sequence: CATSDTRQGSGNTIYF. CDR3 bases: TGTGCCACCAGTGATACTCGACAGGGCTCTGGAAACACCATATATTTT.

This chain joins TRBV5-6 and TRBJ2-7; D not certain. The CDR3 is 14 residues long. V was shortened by 4 bases and J by 3 bases, with 14 bases between the two germline ends. Germline CDR1 SGHDT, CDR2 YYEEEE. CDR3 in DNA: TGTGCCAGCAGCGTAGGCGGTAGAGACTACGAGCAGTACTTC. Translation: CASSVGGRDYEQYF. The whole variable domain, filled in from reference TRBV5-6 and TRBJ2-7, reads DAGVTQSPTHLIKTRGQQVTLRCSPKSGHDTVSWYQQALGQGPQFIFQYYEEEERQRGNFPDRFSGHQFPNYSSELNVNALLLGDSALYLCASSVGGRDYEQYFGPGTRLTVT.